This TCR beta chain was obtained from a study of cytomegalovirus exposure and HLA in healthy donors. This clone appeared a few times. The CDR3 extends over 14 amino acids. Looked up from germline, CDR1 is MNHEY and CDR2 is SMNVEV (reference sequence). V was pared by 10 bases and J by 3 bases, with 15 bases between. The PCR made use of 60 Vbeta and 13 Jbeta primers. Only in-frame clones appear in the TCRdb table, and some are missing; sequencing was by immunoSEQ multiplex PCR. There are fewer than 200,000 clones in the sample; almost 75% occur only once, and 4.5% to 5.5% lies in the top ten. This rearrangement joins TRBV27 to TRBJ1-4; D possibly corresponds to TRBD1 (6 bases). The sequenced sample consisted of PBMCs. The TCR sequence derives from a woman younger than 35 in good health and CMV-seropositive. DNA of the CDR3: TGTGCCAACTTACAGGGAAGAGCTAATGAAAAACTGTTTTTT. The encoded protein is CANLQGRANEKLFF.